This is a list of T cell receptor beta chains from one sample in a study of blood T cell repertoires in COVID-19. Measured with immunoSEQ multiplex PCR; TCRdb has only the in-frame clones, and not every one. Of roughly 300,000 clones in the sample, roughly 85% were seen once. Sample: peripheral blood. The receptor set was obtained from a human donor in a cohort sampled during active COVID-19. CDR3s leave out the opening cysteine and the closing phenylalanine or tryptophan.

TRBJ2-6 TRBV7-9 ASSSKGGQTVSGANVLT
TRBJ2-2 TRBV5-5 ASSTGQGITGELF
TRBJ2-3 TRBV6-1 TSSDLREGQY
TRBJ2-5 TRBV5-6 ASSFSGEETQY
TRBJ2-7 TRBV6-5 ASSYGRGFYEQY
TRBJ2-4 TRBV23-1 ASTHRDREEGKNIQY
TRBJ1-1 TRBV18 ASSSGNTEAF
TRBJ1-5 TRBV30 AWSRGLGGNQPQH
TRBJ1-1 TRBV18 ASSEGAHTEAF
TRBJ2-1 TRBV5-1 ASSSAGTGANEQF
TRBJ2-3 TRBV7-3 ASSLKGMGTDTQY
TRBJ2-1 TRBV3-1/TRBV3-2 ASSLPGHSTDEQF
TRBJ1-2 TRBV9 ASTELTGPYGYT
TRBJ2-3 TRBV3-1/TRBV3-2 ASSQVRTMEDTQY
TRBJ1-5 TRBV18 ASSPIMSGGGNQPQH
TRBJ2-1 TRBV7-8 ASSLGSSLDEQF
TRBJ1-1 TRBV2 ASSAPGQRTGMNTEAF
TRBJ1-5 TRBV19 ASSRESMSNQPQH
TRBJ2-3 TRBV3-1/TRBV3-2 ASSRSGGASDTQY
TRBJ1-2 TRBV7-9 ASSLQGGGGYT
TRBJ1-6 TRBV30 AWNSGQGISPLH
TRBJ1-3 TRBV19 ASRAGQVSGNTIY
TRBJ2-5 TRBV7-3 ASSPGGVETQY
TRBJ2-3 TRBV5-5 ASSRTGHTDTQY
TRBJ2-7 TRBV5-1 ASSVTDSEVGREQY
TRBJ1-2 TRBV18 ASSPPPPDGYT
TRBJ1-5 TRBV9 ASSVESENQPQH
TRBJ1-2 TRBV27 ASSLSSNYGYT
TRBJ2-7 TRBV5-1 ASSFTGGTYEQY
TRBJ1-6 TRBV7-2 ASSLMTANNSPLH
TRBJ1-1 TRBV9 ASSVDLRGSEAF